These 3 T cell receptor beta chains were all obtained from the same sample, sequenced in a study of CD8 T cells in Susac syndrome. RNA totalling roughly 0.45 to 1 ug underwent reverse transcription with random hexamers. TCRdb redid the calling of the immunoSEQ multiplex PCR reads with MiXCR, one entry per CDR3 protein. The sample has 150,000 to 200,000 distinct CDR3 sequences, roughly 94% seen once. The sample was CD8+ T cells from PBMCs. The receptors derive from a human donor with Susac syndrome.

The CDR3 bases are TGTGCCAGCAGCCAAGTCCGGGGTCGCGCAGATACGCAGTATTTT. Protein sequence: CASSQVRGRADTQYF. The V gene is TRBV3-1, the J gene TRBJ2-3; possibly TRBD2 for D (5 bases). Deletions cut 1 base from V and 4 bases from J, with 12 bases between. CDR1 is LGHDT and CDR2 is YNNKEL in the germline V gene (reference sequence). The CDR3 spans 15 residues.

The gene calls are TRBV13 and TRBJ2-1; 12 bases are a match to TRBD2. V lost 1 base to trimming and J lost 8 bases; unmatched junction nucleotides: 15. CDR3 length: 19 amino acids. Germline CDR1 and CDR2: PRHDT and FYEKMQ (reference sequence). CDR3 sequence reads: CASSLEGTSGGIGDDEQFF. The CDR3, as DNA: TGTGCCAGCAGCTTAGAGGGCACTAGCGGGGGGATAGGGGACGATGAGCAGTTCTTC.

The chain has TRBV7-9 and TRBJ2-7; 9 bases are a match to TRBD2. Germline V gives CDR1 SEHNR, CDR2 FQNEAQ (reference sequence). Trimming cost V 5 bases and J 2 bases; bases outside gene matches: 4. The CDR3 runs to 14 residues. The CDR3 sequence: CASSRGLATYEQYF. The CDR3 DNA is TGTGCCAGCAGCCGAGGACTAGCGACCTACGAGCAGTACTTC.